This T cell receptor (beta chain) was recovered during a study of blood T cell repertoires in COVID-19. Study summary: Nucleic acid was either cDNA or gDNA, and it came from T cells, B-cell-depleted T cells, or PBMCs.

The repertoire was sequenced with immunoSEQ multiplex PCR; TCRdb's copy has only in-frame clones and lacks some. The sample holds under 300,000 clones, about 82% seen once. This clone has just one count. The material sequenced was peripheral blood. The receptor's source is an elderly man with acute or convalescent COVID-19.

This CDR3 is CASTSVDQPQHF. CDR3 coding DNA: TGTGCCAGCACTTCGGTGGATCAGCCCCAGCATTTT. The chain links TRBV28 to TRBJ1-5; no clear D. The ends were cut back, 7 bases at V and 5 bases at J, with 9 bases in the middle. The CDR3 loop spans 12 amino acids. Germline V CDR1 and CDR2: MDHEN, SYDVKM.